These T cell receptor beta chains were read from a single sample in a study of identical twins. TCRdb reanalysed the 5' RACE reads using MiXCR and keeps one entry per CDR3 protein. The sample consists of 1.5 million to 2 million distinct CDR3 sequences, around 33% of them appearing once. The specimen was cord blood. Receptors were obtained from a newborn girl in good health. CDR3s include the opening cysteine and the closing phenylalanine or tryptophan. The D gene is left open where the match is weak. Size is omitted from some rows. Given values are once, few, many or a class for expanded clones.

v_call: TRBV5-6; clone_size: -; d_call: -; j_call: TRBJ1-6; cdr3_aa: CASSIGTVDSPLHF; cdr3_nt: TGTGCCAGCAGCATAGGGACGGTGGATTCACCCCTCCACTTT
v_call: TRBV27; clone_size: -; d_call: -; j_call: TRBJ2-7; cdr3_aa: CASSLDWSYEQYF; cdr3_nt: TGTGCCAGCAGTTTAGATTGGAGCTACGAGCAGTACTTC
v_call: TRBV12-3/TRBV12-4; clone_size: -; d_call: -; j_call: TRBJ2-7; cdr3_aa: CASSLRGQGFYEQYF; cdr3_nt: TGTGCCAGCAGTTTGCGTGGCCAGGGTTTCTACGAGCAGTACTTC
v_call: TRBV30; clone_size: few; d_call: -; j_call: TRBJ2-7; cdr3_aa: CAWSVWGYEQYF; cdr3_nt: TGTGCCTGGAGTGTATGGGGGTACGAGCAGTACTTC
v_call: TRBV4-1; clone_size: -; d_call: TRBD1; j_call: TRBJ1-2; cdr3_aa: CASSRVLRDSFSYGYTF; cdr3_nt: TGCGCCAGCAGCCGAGTTCTCCGGGACAGCTTTAGCTATGGCTACACCTTC
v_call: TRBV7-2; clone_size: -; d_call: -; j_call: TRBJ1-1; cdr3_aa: CAIRAGGTEAFF; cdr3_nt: TGTGCCATCCGGGCGGGGGGCACTGAAGCTTTCTTT
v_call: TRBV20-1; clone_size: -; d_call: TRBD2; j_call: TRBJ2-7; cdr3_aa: CSASHRLAGGYEQYF; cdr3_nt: TGCAGTGCTAGCCACCGACTAGCGGGAGGATACGAGCAGTACTTC
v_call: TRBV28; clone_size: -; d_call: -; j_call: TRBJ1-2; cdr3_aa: CASSLRGNYGHTF; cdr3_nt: TGTGCCAGCAGTTTACGGGGGAACTATGGCCACACCTTC
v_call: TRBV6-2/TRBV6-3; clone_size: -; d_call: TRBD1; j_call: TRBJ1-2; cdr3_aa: CASSYAVGQGSYTF; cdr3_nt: TGTGCCAGCAGTTACGCCGTGGGACAGGGCAGCTACACCTTC
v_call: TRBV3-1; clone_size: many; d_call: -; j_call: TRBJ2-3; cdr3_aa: CASSQVAVDTQYF; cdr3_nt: TGTGCCAGCAGCCAAGTGGCTGTAGATACGCAGTATTTT
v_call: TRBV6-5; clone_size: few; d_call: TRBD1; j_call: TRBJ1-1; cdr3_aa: CASTSTTGVSNTEAFF; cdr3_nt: TGTGCCAGCACTTCCACCACAGGGGTCTCGAACACTGAAGCTTTCTTT
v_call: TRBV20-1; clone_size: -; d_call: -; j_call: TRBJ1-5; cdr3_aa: CSARAPATGSTGAQHF; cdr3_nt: TGCAGTGCTAGAGCCCCGGCAACAGGGTCGACGGGGGCCCAGCATTTT
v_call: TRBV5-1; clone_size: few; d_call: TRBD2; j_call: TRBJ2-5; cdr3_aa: CASGPLAVQETQYF; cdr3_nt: TGCGCCAGCGGACCCCTAGCGGTACAAGAGACCCAGTACTTC
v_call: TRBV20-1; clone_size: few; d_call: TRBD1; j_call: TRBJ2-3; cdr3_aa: CSAIRQGATDTQYF; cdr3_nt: TGCAGTGCTATACGACAGGGGGCTACAGATACGCAGTATTTT